This T cell receptor beta chain was profiled in a study of human T cells and chemical hapten exposure. Time point denoted: patch test 3, about 24 weeks after DPC sensitization. The treatment here: therapeutic diphenylcyclopropenone sensitization with weekly scalp DPC. The library attached unique molecular identifiers to individual cDNA molecules. TCRdb independently ran MiXCR on the RACE reads; one entry per CDR3 protein. The sample has tens of thousands of distinct CDR3 sequences; 10% to 15% are singletons. Points from the study as a whole: DPC sensitization produced no change in TCRs with frequency above 1 in 1000. Expanded TCRs grouped into significantly more large CDR3 similarity clusters than controls produced.

V lost 5 bases and J lost 5, with 23 bases in between. Germline-derived CDR1 and CDR2 are SEHNR and FQNEAQ (reference sequence). CDR3 length equals 17 residues. Regarding this clonotype: The antigen remains unidentified.

The V call is TRBV7-9, the J call TRBJ2-3; D may correspond to TRBD1 or TRBD2 (5 bases each). The sequence derives from a woman between 45 and 60 years old with alopecia areata. Some clones in this sample may be carry-over from other donors' samples. Sequenced material: whole blood, taken in connection with sensitization to the hapten diphenylcyclopropenone (DPC). The CDR3 bases are TGTGCCAGCAGCCCTCCATTAGGGACCTCCCGAATAGATACGCAGTATTTT. The encoded protein is CASSPPLGTSRIDTQYF.